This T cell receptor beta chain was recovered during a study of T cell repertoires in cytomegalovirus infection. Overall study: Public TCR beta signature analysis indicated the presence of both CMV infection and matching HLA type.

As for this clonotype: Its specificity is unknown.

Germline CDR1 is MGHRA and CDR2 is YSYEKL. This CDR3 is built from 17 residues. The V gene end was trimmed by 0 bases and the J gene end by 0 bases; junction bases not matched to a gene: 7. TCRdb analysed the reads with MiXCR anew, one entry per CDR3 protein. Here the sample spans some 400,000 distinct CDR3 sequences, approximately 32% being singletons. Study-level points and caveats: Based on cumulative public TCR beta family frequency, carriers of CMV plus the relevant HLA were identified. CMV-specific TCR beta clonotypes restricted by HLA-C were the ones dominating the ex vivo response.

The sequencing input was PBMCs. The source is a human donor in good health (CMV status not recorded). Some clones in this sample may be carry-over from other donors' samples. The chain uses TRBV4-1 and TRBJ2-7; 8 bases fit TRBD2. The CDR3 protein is CASSQESSGHLSYEQYF. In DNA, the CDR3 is TGCGCCAGCAGCCAAGAGTCTAGCGGGCATCTCTCCTACGAGCAGTACTTC.